The following is a TCR beta chain sequence with its context. What it binds is unknown. Using immunoSEQ multiplex PCR, the repertoire was profiled, and TCRdb retains in-frame clones only, with some absent. This sample has approximately 70,000 clones, with roughly 74% found just once. The sample belongs to a study of vaccination effects on CD4 cells after COVID-19. Peptide-pool stimulation followed by sequencing identified expanded antigen-specific CD4+ clonotypes in the ViraFEST assay. Cells that had been cultured for 10 days were the source of isolated CD4+ T cells. The vaccine recipients had no prior SARS-CoV-2 infection, with negative nucleocapsid antibodies. Cultivation was performed at a few million PBMC per well with around 9.3 IU/ml IL-2 and roughly 9.9 ug/ml peptides added. IL-2 medium was substituted for half the medium on days 3 and 7. General study results and limits: Recruitment yielded few convalescent patients, and the study had no early post-infection timepoints. Common cold coronaviruses were cross-recognized by only 1 of 255 vaccine-induced clones in healthy vaccinees.

The CDR3 is made up of 15 amino acids. J was trimmed by 4 bases and V by 2 bases; bases with no gene match: 5. Germline loops: CDR1 MNHNY, CDR2 SVGAGI (reference sequence). Sequenced material: CD4+ T cells from PBMCs cultured with HCoV-NL63 spike peptides, taken before COVID-19 vaccination. This chain connects TRBV6-6 to TRBJ2-3, with 8 positions matching TRBD1. The clonotype comes from a human donor who received a COVID-19 vaccine. CDR3 coding DNA: TGTGCCAGCAGTTACCATGCGACAGGGGCAGATACGCAGTATTTT. Translation: CASSYHATGADTQYF.